This is a list of T cell receptor beta chains from one sample in a study of OX40 agonist ivuxolimab in advanced cancers. Assay: immunoSEQ multiplex PCR; the TCRdb copy retains only in-frame clones and omits some. The data contain roughly 25,000 clones, 88% of them singletons. The sample consisted of CD4+ or CD8+ T cells sorted from blood, taken in a trial of the OX40 agonist ivuxolimab. The source of these receptors is an adult with an advanced solid tumor such as melanoma, head and neck, liver or kidney cancer. Both conserved end residues are part of each CDR3. Each record gives: J gene, V gene, D gene, clone size, CDR3 protein, CDR3 DNA. A D gene is named only where the DNA matches it firmly. Clone size is shown for a subset of rows, as once, few, many or a class of expanded clone.

J gene: TRBJ1-2; V gene: TRBV5-1; D gene: -; clone size: few; CDR3 protein: CASSLLGSRYGYTF; CDR3 DNA: TGCGCCAGCAGCTTGTTGGGGTCTAGGTATGGCTACACCTTC
J gene: TRBJ1-1; V gene: TRBV29-1; D gene: -; clone size: few; CDR3 protein: CSVQNTEAFF; CDR3 DNA: TGCAGCGTTCAGAACACTGAAGCTTTCTTT
J gene: TRBJ2-2; V gene: TRBV6-1; D gene: -; clone size: -; CDR3 protein: CASSEAGSNTGELFF; CDR3 DNA: TGTGCCAGCAGTGAAGCGGGCTCAAACACCGGGGAGCTGTTTTTT
J gene: TRBJ2-5; V gene: TRBV28; D gene: TRBD2; clone size: -; CDR3 protein: CASSLASGGPQETQYF; CDR3 DNA: TGTGCCAGCAGTTTGGCTAGCGGGGGGCCGCAAGAGACCCAGTACTTC
J gene: TRBJ2-1; V gene: TRBV28; D gene: -; clone size: -; CDR3 protein: CASSSPGLEQFF; CDR3 DNA: TGTGCCAGCAGTTCCCCGGGGTTGGAGCAGTTCTTC
J gene: TRBJ1-5; V gene: TRBV6-1; D gene: -; clone size: -; CDR3 protein: CAEGNQPQHF; CDR3 DNA: TGTGCTGAGGGCAATCAGCCCCAGCATTTT
J gene: TRBJ2-1; V gene: TRBV19; D gene: TRBD2; clone size: -; CDR3 protein: CASGRLAGGDEQFF; CDR3 DNA: TGTGCCAGTGGAAGACTAGCGGGAGGGGATGAGCAGTTCTTC
J gene: TRBJ1-5; V gene: TRBV7-8; D gene: TRBD1; clone size: -; CDR3 protein: CASSFQPDRRLHF; CDR3 DNA: TGTGCCAGCAGCTTCCAACCGGACAGGCGGTTGCATTTT
J gene: TRBJ2-7; V gene: TRBV28; D gene: TRBD1; clone size: -; CDR3 protein: CASRATGGIGEQYF; CDR3 DNA: TGTGCCAGCAGAGCGACAGGGGGCATAGGGGAGCAGTACTTC
J gene: TRBJ1-3; V gene: TRBV4-3; D gene: -; clone size: -; CDR3 protein: CASSRDWSSGNTIYF; CDR3 DNA: TGCGCCAGCAGCCGAGACTGGAGCTCTGGAAACACCATATATTTT
J gene: TRBJ2-7; V gene: TRBV11-1; D gene: TRBD1; clone size: -; CDR3 protein: CASSFHRGDYYEQYF; CDR3 DNA: TGTGCCAGCAGCTTTCACAGGGGTGATTACTACGAGCAGTACTTC
J gene: TRBJ2-7; V gene: TRBV28; D gene: TRBD2; clone size: once; CDR3 protein: CASSRGLAGNYEQYF; CDR3 DNA: TGTGCCAGCAGTCGCGGACTAGCGGGTAACTACGAGCAGTACTTC
J gene: TRBJ2-2; V gene: TRBV25-1; D gene: -; clone size: -; CDR3 protein: CASSGPSTGELFF; CDR3 DNA: TGTGCCAGCAGCGGACCGAGCACCGGGGAGCTGTTTTTT
J gene: TRBJ1-2; V gene: TRBV14; D gene: -; clone size: -; CDR3 protein: CASSQFVQNSALGF; CDR3 DNA: TGTGCCAGCAGCCAATTCGTTCAAAACTCCGCCCTCGGCTTC
J gene: TRBJ2-1; V gene: TRBV27; D gene: -; clone size: -; CDR3 protein: CASSQGLSEQFF; CDR3 DNA: TGTGCCAGCAGTCAGGGACTTTCCGAGCAGTTCTTC
J gene: TRBJ2-3; V gene: TRBV6-1; D gene: TRBD1; clone size: -; CDR3 protein: CASSENWDRVADTQYF; CDR3 DNA: TGTGCCAGCAGTGAAAACTGGGACAGGGTCGCAGATACGCAGTATTTT
J gene: TRBJ1-1; V gene: TRBV28; D gene: -; clone size: -; CDR3 protein: CASSLYAGPLGTEAFF; CDR3 DNA: TGTGCCAGCAGTTTATATGCAGGCCCACTCGGAACTGAAGCTTTCTTT
J gene: TRBJ2-7; V gene: TRBV27; D gene: TRBD1; clone size: -; CDR3 protein: CASSLNRGSVEQYF; CDR3 DNA: TGTGCCAGCAGTTTAAACAGGGGGTCCGTCGAGCAGTACTTC
J gene: TRBJ2-3; V gene: TRBV19; D gene: TRBD2; clone size: -; CDR3 protein: CASGPGLAGGTDTQYF; CDR3 DNA: TGTGCCAGTGGTCCGGGACTAGCGGGGGGCACAGATACGCAGTATTTT
J gene: TRBJ2-2; V gene: TRBV6-5; D gene: -; clone size: -; CDR3 protein: CASSYSVTNTGELFF; CDR3 DNA: TGTGCCAGCAGTTACTCGGTGACCAACACCGGGGAGCTGTTTTTT